This T cell receptor beta chain is drawn from a study of Graves' ophthalmopathy and Graves' hyperthyroidism (dated by TCRdb to the late 2010s). As for the study more broadly: Hyperthyroidism was considered stable if no progression to ophthalmopathy occurred within 18 months of follow-up. The study used TCR beta repertoire signatures to distinguish Graves' ophthalmopathy from Graves' hyperthyroidism and to predict progression to ophthalmopathy. An independent validation cohort comprised under 20 hyperthyroidism patients and around 16 patients who later progressed from hyperthyroidism to ophthalmopathy. In total, 135 blood samples were TCR-sequenced: fewer than 50 ophthalmopathy, about 75 hyperthyroidism and approximately 17 hyperthyroidism-to-ophthalmopathy patients. Following sampling, methimazole starting at 30 mg daily was administered to hyperthyroidism patients, and high-dose intravenous methylprednisolone was administered to ophthalmopathy patients. To explore V-J signatures that separate ophthalmopathy from hyperthyroidism, a discovery set of about a hundred patients was enrolled, consisting of approximately 44 with ophthalmopathy and under 65 with stable hyperthyroidism. In about six hyperthyroidism patients, the T-cell repertoires found in thyroid tissue were compared with those found in blood.

The paper as a whole reports these results and caveats: In validation, the model predicted ophthalmopathy progression with 70.59% sensitivity and about 77% specificity; approximately 12 predicted patients were CT-confirmed with GO in a median of approximately six months. No statistical method was used to set the sample size in advance, and the investigators knew which group each participant was assigned to. Most expanded thyroid clonotypes with a frequency above 0.001 also appeared in blood, which suggests that blood repertoires may reflect the immune response in the thyroid. In cross-validation, the 13-signature model distinguished ophthalmopathy from stable hyperthyroidism with around 90% sensitivity and over 81% specificity, while in the test set the corresponding values were around 79% and 71%.

For repertoire sequencing, the TCR beta CDR3 regions were amplified from RNA transcripts. A first-round RT-PCR used HTBI primers with the Qiagen OneStep RT-PCR kit, followed by a second-round multiplex PCR, size selection and purification. Libraries were sequenced on an Illumina HiSeq2000 using paired-end 100 bp reads. As for how the authors treated the data: SOAPnuke was used for read processing, and reads with adapters, uncalled bases, a mean Phred below 15, or no exact constant-primer or identifier match were discarded. COPE v1.2.5 was used to merge high-quality paired reads. Unique nucleotide sequences were defined as clonotypes and aligned to IMGT TRB V, D and J references using MiTCR v1.1. Analysis was restricted to V-J combinations with a frequency above 0.0001, which covered approximately 99% of repertoires. For each V-J combination, a TCR clonal expansion and chaos score was defined as F50 clonal expansion divided by the chaos observed in the TCRdist matrix. Welch's t-statistics and random forest were used to narrow the features down to about a dozen V-J combinations, which were then fed into a naive Bayes classifier. The Morisita-Horn index was used to measure how similar the thyroid and blood repertoires were. TCRdb reworked the public reads: Q25 trimming with fastp, MiXCR clone assembly, productive beta chains retained. Rows are combined by CDR3 protein, so each entry shows the most common genes and DNA. The V and J calls come from TCRdb's annotation, not from the publication. Counted in this sample were 900,000 to 1,200,000 distinct CDR3 sequences; roughly 35% of them appeared once. The ten biggest clones cover roughly 11% of the sample.

This clonotype was seen repeatedly, ten times or more. It lacks a known antigen. One base away there is no much larger clone; base qualities are not given. Hyperthyroidism patients were newly diagnosed, were aged 18 to 65 years, and had a disease duration under 2 months. Patients were excluded if they had other autoimmune diseases, uncontrolled infections, pregnancy or lactation. Clinical symptoms, serum thyroxine, TRAb, thyroid ultrasound and orbital computed tomography were used for diagnosis. Trizol reagent was used to extract the total RNA, and its quality was then checked on an Agilent 2100 Bioanalyzer. This receptor was taken from an adult man with Graves' hyperthyroidism. The sample taken for sequencing was peripheral blood or thyroid tissue (not recorded which).

DNA sequence: TGTGCCACCAGCAGAGATCGGGGGAGGGAGACCCAGTACTTC. It translates to CATSRDRGRETQYF. This receptor chain uses TRBV15 and TRBJ2-5; a tentative D match to TRBD2 spans 6 bases. CDR1 and CDR2 are read off the germline V gene (reference sequence) as LNHNV and YYDKDF. From the cysteine through the phenylalanine, the CDR3 covers 14 amino acids. Of all the DNA, just the CDR3 is kept, 42 bases in frame from base 1. Trimming removed 0 bases from V and 5 bases from J, leaving 10 bases between the germline ends. With all but the CDR3 taken from the reference TRBV15 and TRBJ2-5 genes, the full variable domain is: DAMVIQNPRYQVTQFGKPVTLSCSQTLNHNVMYWYQQKSSQAPKLLFHYYDKDFNNEADTPDNFQSRRPNTSFCFLDIRSPGLGDTAMYLCATSRDRGRETQYFGPGTRLLVL.